Reported below is one TCR beta chain. This clonotype has a count of ten or more. It lacks a known antigen. Qualities for individual bases were not recorded, and no much larger clone is one base off. Explained via the paper, the time point label denotes: after trial treatment. The sample's treatment or condition, from its label and the paper: LDRT plus nivolumab, ipilimumab, low-dose cyclophosphamide and aspirin (RACIN trial). The donors came from RACIN, which was a single-arm phase I dose-escalation trial that paired nivolumab and ipilimumab with aspirin, low-dose cyclophosphamide and low-dose radiotherapy. Eligible patients had advanced, TIL-negative solid tumors. This record comes from a study of low-dose radiotherapy and immunotherapy resistance in tumors (dated by TCRdb to about 2022). Regarding the research as a whole: In Cohort 1, each fraction delivered 0.5 Gy every 2 weeks, and the prescribed total PTV dose was 6.5 Gy. In Cohort 2, 1 Gy per fraction was delivered every two weeks, for a total of 13 Gy over 26 weeks. Intravenous cyclophosphamide at 200 mg/m2 was administered every two weeks, one day ahead of each radiation and immunotherapy administration. Randomization of trial participants into treatment groups was not performed. Patients were given nivolumab as a 240 mg flat dose every two weeks and ipilimumab at 1 mg/kg every six weeks, with both drugs delivered intravenously. Patients took aspirin 300 mg orally once daily for four cycles, starting on cycle 1 day 1. Eight patients were included in the translational analysis: three from the first dose cohort and the first five from the second dose cohort.

Counted from cysteine to phenylalanine, this CDR3 has 17 amino acids. CDR3 DNA only is kept here, 51 bases in frame from base 1. The germline V gene gives CDR1 as MNHEY and CDR2 as SVGEGT. V is cut back by 6 bases and J by 6 bases, with 17 bases in the junction unmatched. The sample was run on an Illumina HiSeq 2500. First-strand cDNA was synthesized using Superscript III and a set of TRAV- and TRBV-specific primers, so that both TCRalpha and TCRbeta chains were covered. TCRs were amplified for around 20 PCR cycles with Phusion, using a constant-region primer paired with the adapter attached to the V primers. Isolated mRNA was amplified with the MessageAmp II aRNA Amplification Kit, using a roughly 16-hour in vitro transcription at 37°C. The Dynabeads mRNA DIRECT Purification Kit was used to isolate the mRNA for TCR sequencing. Indexed Illumina adapters were added in a second Phusion PCR of about 26 cycles, and the PCR products were purified with AMPure XP beads. The original methods were these. Using custom Perl scripts, TCR sequences that encoded the same protein were pooled, out-of-frame sequences were dropped, and the abundance of each clonotype was calculated. Any TCR sequence backed by just one read was left out of the analysis. Among the metrics used to describe the repertoires were Shannon entropy, Gini index, clonality, richness, and the frequency of TCRs shared between repertoires. TCRdb trimmed public reads at Q25 via fastp, called clones via MiXCR and kept in-frame beta chains. Under each unique CDR3 protein, matching rows form one entry showing the most common genes and DNA. The V and J calls come from TCRdb's annotation, not from the publication. For this sample there are 65,000 to 95,000 distinct CDR3 sequences; around 17% appear just once. Jointly, the top ten make up approximately 1.5% of the sample.

The sequence links TRBV6-2 or TRBV6-3 to TRBJ2-1; the central 7 bases match TRBD2. Material: PBMCs, obtained after low-dose radiotherapy plus immunotherapy. The receptor comes from a male donor with prostate cancer. In nucleotides, the sequence is TGTGCCAGCAGACGCCGGGACTACCAAGAAAAGAGCAATGAGCAGTTCTTC. It translates to CASRRRDYQEKSNEQFF.